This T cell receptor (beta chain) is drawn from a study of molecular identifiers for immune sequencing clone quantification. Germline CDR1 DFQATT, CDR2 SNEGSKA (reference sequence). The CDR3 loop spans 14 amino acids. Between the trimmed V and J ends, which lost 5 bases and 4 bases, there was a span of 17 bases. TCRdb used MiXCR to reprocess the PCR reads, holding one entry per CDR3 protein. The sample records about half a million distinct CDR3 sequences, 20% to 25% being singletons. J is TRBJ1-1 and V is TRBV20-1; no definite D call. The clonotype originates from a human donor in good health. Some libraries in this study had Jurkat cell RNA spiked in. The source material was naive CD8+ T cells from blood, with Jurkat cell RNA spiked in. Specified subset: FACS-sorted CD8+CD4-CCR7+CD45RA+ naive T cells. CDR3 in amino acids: CSAPYYERVTEAFF. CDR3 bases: TGCAGTGCTCCTTACTACGAGAGGGTCACTGAAGCTTTCTTT.